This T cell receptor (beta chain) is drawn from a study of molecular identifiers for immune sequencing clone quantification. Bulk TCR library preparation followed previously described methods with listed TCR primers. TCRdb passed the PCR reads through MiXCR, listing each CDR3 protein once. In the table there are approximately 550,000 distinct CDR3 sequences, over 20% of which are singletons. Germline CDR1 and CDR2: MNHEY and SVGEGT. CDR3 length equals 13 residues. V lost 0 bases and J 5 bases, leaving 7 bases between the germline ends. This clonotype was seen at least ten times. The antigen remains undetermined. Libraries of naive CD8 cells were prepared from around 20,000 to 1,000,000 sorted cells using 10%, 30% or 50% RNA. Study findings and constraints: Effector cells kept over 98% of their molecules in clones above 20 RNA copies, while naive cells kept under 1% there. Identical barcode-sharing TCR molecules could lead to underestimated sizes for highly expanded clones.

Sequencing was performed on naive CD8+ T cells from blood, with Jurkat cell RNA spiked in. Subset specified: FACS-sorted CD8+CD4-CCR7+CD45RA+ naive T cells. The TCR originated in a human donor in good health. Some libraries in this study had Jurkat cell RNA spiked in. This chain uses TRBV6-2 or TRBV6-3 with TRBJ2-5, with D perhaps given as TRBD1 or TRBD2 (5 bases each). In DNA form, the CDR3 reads TGTGCCAGCAGTTACTCCAGGGAGGAGACCCAGTACTTC. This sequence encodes CASSYSREETQYF.